This TCR beta chain was recovered during a study of T cell responses to AZD1222 COVID-19 vaccine. Generated by immunoSEQ multiplex PCR, the TCRdb table keeps only in-frame clones and is missing some. The sample records 140,000 or so clones, roughly nine tenths being singletons. This sample comprised peripheral blood, obtained on day 0 of AZD1222 vaccination. The origin of this receptor is an adult in good health.

CDR3 bases: TGTGCCAGCAGCTTAGTGGGAACTAATTCACCCCTCCACTTT. Translating gives CASSLVGTNSPLHF. This rearrangement joins TRBV7-2 to TRBJ1-6; no reliable D call. The germline V and J ends were trimmed by 1 base and 6 bases, with 7 bases remaining between them. This CDR3 region has 14 residues. Germline V gene sequence: CDR1 SGHTA, CDR2 FQGNSA.